Listed here are 16 T cell receptor beta chains from one sample, sequenced in a study of OX40 agonist ivuxolimab in advanced cancers. The data were produced by immunoSEQ multiplex PCR, yet TCRdb's version contains in-frame clones alone and is incomplete. The data hold some 76,000 clones, with over 75% observed a single time. The material was CD4+ or CD8+ T cells sorted from blood, obtained in a trial of the OX40 agonist ivuxolimab. These receptors originate from an adult with an advanced solid tumor such as melanoma, head and neck, liver or kidney cancer.

The chain joins TRBV19 to TRBJ1-2; weak D call: TRBD1 (5 bases). The CDR3 has 16 residues. CDR1 is LNHDA, CDR2 SQIVND, per germline (reference sequence). The V and J ends lost 6 bases and 8 bases respectively, with 25 bases between them. The CDR3: CASSSGSTRQLAGYTF. As DNA, the CDR3 is TGTGCCAGTAGCTCAGGGTCTACCCGACAGCTCGCCGGCTACACCTTC.

This clone has a single count. This chain uses TRBV7-3 with TRBJ2-7; unclear D gene. Trimming shortened V by 2 bases and J by 6 bases, and 11 bases separated the two germline ends. Germline V CDR1 and CDR2: SGHTA, FQGTGA. This CDR3 region has 13 residues. The CDR3 here is CASSLGNRGEQYF. The CDR3 region has the DNA TGTGCCAGCAGCTTAGGAAACAGAGGCGAGCAGTACTTC.

DNA of the CDR3: TGTGCCAGCAGCTTAGACAGGGCCGAAAAGACCCAGTACTTC. This codes for CASSLDRAEKTQYF. The chain joins TRBV7-9 to TRBJ2-5; perhaps TRBD1 as D (6 bases). Germline V gene lookup returns CDR1 SEHNR and CDR2 FQNEAQ (reference sequence). V lost 1 base and J 6 bases, leaving 12 bases between the germline ends. The CDR3 is 14 amino acids.

The chain couples TRBV27 to TRBJ2-7; tentatively, D is TRBD1 or TRBD2 (5 bases each). This CDR3 spans 14 amino acids. The V end lost 5 bases, the J end lost 0 bases, and 11 bases lay between the germline ends. CDR1 MNHEY and CDR2 SMNVEV come from the germline V gene (reference sequence). In nucleotides, the CDR3 is TGTGCCAGCAGTCGGACGGGGACCTCCTACGAGCAGTACTTC. This gives the protein CASSRTGTSYEQYF.

This chain joins TRBV19 and TRBJ1-6, with no clear D. The CDR3 loop spans 13 amino acids. Trimming left V 2 bases short and J 7 bases short, with 6 bases between. CDR1 LNHDA and CDR2 SQIVND come from the germline V gene (reference sequence). This chain's CDR3 is CASSIRANSPLHF. The CDR3 coding sequence is TGTGCCAGTAGTATAAGGGCGAATTCACCCCTCCACTTT.

The genes are TRBV7-2 and TRBJ2-5; 8 bases match TRBD1. V lost 4 bases and J lost 5; bases outside the gene matches: 6. Germline V lookup: CDR1 SGHTA, CDR2 FQGNSA. The CDR3 extends over 14 amino acids. The CDR3 DNA is TGTGCCAGCAGCTACCGGACAGGGACGGAGACCCAGTACTTC. This codes for CASSYRTGTETQYF.

The chain links TRBV7-2 to TRBJ2-1; 9 bases line up with TRBD2. With V trimmed by 1 base and J by 0 bases, 7 bases remained unmatched. The germline V gene encodes CDR1 SGHTA and CDR2 FQGNSA. This CDR3 comprises 18 residues. In nucleotides, the CDR3 is TGTGCCAGCAGCTTAGGTTCTTTAGCGGGAGCCTCCTACAATGAGCAGTTCTTC. This codes for CASSLGSLAGASYNEQFF.

V is TRBV6-5 and J is TRBJ2-2; D possibly matches TRBD1 or TRBD2 (5 bases each). V was pared by 2 bases and J by 7 bases, with 8 bases between. This CDR3 is 13 amino acids long. Germline V gene data show CDR1 as MNHEY and CDR2 as SVGAGI. CDR3 region: CASSYVGDGELFF. CDR3 nucleotide sequence: TGTGCCAGCAGTTACGTGGGGGACGGGGAGCTGTTTTTT.

This clone turned up a few times. The chain employs TRBV7-3 and TRBJ1-2; 10 nucleotides agree with TRBD1. The germline gives CDR1 SGHTA, CDR2 FQGTGA. The CDR3 totals 16 residues. Trimming cost V 2 bases and J 1 base; bases outside gene matches: 4. The CDR3 DNA follows: TGTGCCAGCAGCTTAGCCGGGGACAGGGGTAACTATGGCTACACCTTC. Translation: CASSLAGDRGNYGYTF.

The chain couples TRBV7-9 to TRBJ2-3, with 11 bases matching TRBD2. V trimming: 3 bases; J trimming: 6 bases; junction bases outside the gene matches: 5. The CDR3 covers 15 residues. In germline, CDR1 is SEHNR, CDR2 FQNEAQ (reference sequence). The CDR3, as DNA: TGTGCCAGCAGCTTTAGCGGGGGGGCTTTGGATACGCAGTATTTT. It encodes CASSFSGGALDTQYF.

This sequence joins TRBV7-2 and TRBJ2-2; maybe TRBD2 (6 bases). The germline V and J ends were trimmed by 4 bases and 6 bases, with 9 bases remaining between them. CDR3 length equals 13 residues. Per germline, CDR1 SGHTA and CDR2 FQGNSA. CDR3 bases: TGTGCCAGCAGCTGGGGGGACGCCGGGGAGCTGTTTTTT. Amino acids: CASSWGDAGELFF. Combining the CDR3 with reference TRBV7-2 and TRBJ2-2 gives the whole variable domain GAGVSQSPSNKVTEKGKDVELRCDPISGHTALYWYRQSLGQGLEFLIYFQGNSAPDKSGLPSDRFSAERTGGSVSTLTIQRTQQEDSAVYLCASSWGDAGELFFGEGSRLTVL.

This chain uses TRBV21-1 with TRBJ1-5. TRBV21-1 is a pseudogene. The CDR3 has 16 amino acids. The CDR3 is CASSKERAHRNQPQHF. DNA of the CDR3: TGTGCCAGCAGCAAAGAAAGGGCCCACCGCAATCAGCCCCAGCATTTT.

The chain has TRBV11-2 and TRBJ1-1; TRBD1 might be the D (5 bases). The CDR3 length is 11 residues. Germline CDR1 is SGHAT and CDR2 is FQNNGV. The V end was cut by 1 base, the J end by 12 bases, with 9 bases between. The CDR3 reads CASSLGGPSFF. CDR3 nucleotide sequence: TGTGCCAGCAGCTTAGGGGGCCCCTCTTTCTTT.

The V and J genes are TRBV19 and TRBJ2-7; 9 positions agree with TRBD1. The ends lost 6 bases at V and 5 bases at J; junction bases unmatched: 2. CDR1 is LNHDA and CDR2 is SQIVND in the germline V gene (reference sequence). CDR3 length: 12 residues. DNA of the CDR3: TGTGCCAGTAGGGACAGGGGCGACGAGCAGTACTTC. It translates to CASRDRGDEQYF.

The genes are TRBV18 and TRBJ2-3; 12 bases match TRBD2. V shed 4 bases and J 6 bases; nucleotides not matched to a gene: 5. Germline V CDR1 and CDR2: KGHSH, LQKENI. There are 15 residues in the CDR3. The CDR3, as DNA: TGTGCCAGCTCACTTCTAGCGGGAGGGCAGGATACGCAGTATTTT. Translating gives CASSLLAGGQDTQYF.

V and J are TRBV6-5 and TRBJ2-3; 10 bases line up with TRBD2. This CDR3 has 16 amino acids. In germline, CDR1 is MNHEY, CDR2 SVGAGI. V was pared by 4 bases and J by 1 base, with 5 bases of the junction left unmatched. The CDR3 DNA follows: TGTGCCAGCAGTTTATTAGCGGGAGGTGGCACAGATACGCAGTATTTT. As protein: CASSLLAGGGTDTQYF.